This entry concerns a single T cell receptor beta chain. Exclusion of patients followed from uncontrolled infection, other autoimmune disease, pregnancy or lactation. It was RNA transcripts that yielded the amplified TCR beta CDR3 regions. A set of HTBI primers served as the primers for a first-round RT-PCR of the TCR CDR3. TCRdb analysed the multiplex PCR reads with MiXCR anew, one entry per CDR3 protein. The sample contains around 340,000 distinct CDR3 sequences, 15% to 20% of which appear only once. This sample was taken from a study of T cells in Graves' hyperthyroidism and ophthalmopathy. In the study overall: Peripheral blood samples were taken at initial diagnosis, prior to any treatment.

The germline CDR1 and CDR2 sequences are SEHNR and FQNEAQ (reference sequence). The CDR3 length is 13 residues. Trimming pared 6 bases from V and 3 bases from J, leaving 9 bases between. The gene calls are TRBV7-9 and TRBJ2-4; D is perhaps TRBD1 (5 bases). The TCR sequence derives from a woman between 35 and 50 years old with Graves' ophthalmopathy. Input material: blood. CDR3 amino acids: CASSQGIKNIQYF. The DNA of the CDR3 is TGTGCCAGCAGTCAGGGTATCAAAAACATTCAGTACTTC.